This paragraph reports one TCR beta chain. What it binds is not known. This record comes from a study of blood T cells in healthy people across ages. Study outcomes and limitations: Investigators viewed diversity estimates from one million T cells as underestimates, the study reported.

CDR3 length: 10 residues. Trimming left V 11 bases short and J 5 bases short, with 6 bases between. Through a sample-barcoded 5' primer and a J-beta primer mix, a second PCR was run for roughly 6 to 11 cycles. TCRdb reprocessed the 5' RACE reads with MiXCR, giving one entry per CDR3 protein. The table shows about 1.1 million distinct CDR3 sequences, with under 40% occurring only once. The source material was blood. The J gene is TRBJ2-2, the V gene TRBV12-3 or TRBV12-4; D is uncertain. The receptor was derived from a young man in good health. The DNA for the CDR3 is TGTGCCGGCAAAACCGGGGAGCTGTTTTTT. Encoded protein: CAGKTGELFF.